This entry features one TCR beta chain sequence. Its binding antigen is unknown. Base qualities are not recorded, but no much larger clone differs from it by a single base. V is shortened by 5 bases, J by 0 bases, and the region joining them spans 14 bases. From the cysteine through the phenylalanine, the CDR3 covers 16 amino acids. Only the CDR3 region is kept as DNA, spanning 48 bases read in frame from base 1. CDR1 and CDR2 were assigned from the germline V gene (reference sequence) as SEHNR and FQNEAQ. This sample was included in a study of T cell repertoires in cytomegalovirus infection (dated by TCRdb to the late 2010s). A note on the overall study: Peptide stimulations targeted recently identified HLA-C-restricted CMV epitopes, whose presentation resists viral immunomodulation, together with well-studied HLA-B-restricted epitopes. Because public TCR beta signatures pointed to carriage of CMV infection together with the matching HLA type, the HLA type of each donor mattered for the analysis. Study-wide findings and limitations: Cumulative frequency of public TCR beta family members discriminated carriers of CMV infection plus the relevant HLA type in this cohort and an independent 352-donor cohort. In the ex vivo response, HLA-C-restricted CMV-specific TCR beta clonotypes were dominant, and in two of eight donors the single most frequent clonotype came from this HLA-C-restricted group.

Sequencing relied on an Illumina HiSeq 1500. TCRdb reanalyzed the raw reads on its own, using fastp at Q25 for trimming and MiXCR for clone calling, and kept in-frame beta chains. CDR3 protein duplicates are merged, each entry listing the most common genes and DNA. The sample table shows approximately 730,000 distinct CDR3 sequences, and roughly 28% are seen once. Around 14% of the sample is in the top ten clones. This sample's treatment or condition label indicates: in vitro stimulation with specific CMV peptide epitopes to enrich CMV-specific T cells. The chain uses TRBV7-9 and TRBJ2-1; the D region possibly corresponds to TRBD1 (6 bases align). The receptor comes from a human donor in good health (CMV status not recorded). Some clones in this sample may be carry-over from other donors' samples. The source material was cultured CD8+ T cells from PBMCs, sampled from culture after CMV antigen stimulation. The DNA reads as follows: TGTGCCAGCAGCCGTCGACAGGAGAGCTCCTACAATGAGCAGTTCTTC. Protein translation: CASSRRQESSYNEQFF. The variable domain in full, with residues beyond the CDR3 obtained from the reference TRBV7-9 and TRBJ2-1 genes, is DTGVSQNPRHKITKRGQNVTFRCDPISEHNRLYWYRQTLGQGPEFLTYFQNEAQLEKSRLLSDRFSAERPKGSFSTLEIQRTEQGDSAMYLCASSRRQESSYNEQFFGPGTRLTVL.